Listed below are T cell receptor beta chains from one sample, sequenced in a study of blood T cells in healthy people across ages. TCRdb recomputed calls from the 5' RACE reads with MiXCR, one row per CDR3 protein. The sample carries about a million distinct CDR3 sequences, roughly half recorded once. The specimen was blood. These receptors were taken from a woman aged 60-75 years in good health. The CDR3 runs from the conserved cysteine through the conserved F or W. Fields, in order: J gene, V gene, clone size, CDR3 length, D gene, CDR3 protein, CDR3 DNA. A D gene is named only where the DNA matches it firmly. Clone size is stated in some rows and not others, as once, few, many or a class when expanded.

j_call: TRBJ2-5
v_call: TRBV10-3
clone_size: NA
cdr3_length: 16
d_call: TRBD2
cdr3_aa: CAISDETSGAQETQYF
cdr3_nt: TGTGCCATCAGTGACGAGACTAGCGGGGCCCAAGAGACCCAGTACTTC

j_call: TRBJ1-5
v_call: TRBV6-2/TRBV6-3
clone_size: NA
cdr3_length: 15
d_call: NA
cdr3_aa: CASSYSKGSNQPQHF
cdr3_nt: TGTGCCAGCAGTTACTCGAAAGGGAGCAATCAGCCCCAGCATTTT

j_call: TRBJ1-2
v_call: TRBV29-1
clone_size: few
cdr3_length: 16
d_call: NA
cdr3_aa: CSVEEVAGLTNYGYTF
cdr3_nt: TGCAGCGTTGAAGAGGTTGCAGGGCTTACTAACTATGGCTACACCTTC

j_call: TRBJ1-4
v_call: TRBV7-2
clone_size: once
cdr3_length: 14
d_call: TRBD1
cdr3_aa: CASRGDREGEKLFF
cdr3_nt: TGTGCCAGCAGAGGGGACAGGGAGGGAGAAAAACTGTTTTTT

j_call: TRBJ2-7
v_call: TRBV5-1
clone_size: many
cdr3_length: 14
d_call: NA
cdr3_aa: CASSLAGGDYEQYF
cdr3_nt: TGCGCCAGCAGCTTGGCCGGAGGTGACTACGAGCAGTACTTC

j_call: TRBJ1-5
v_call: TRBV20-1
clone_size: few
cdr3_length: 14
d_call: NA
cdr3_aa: CSAGSPVHDQPQHF
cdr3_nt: TGCAGTGCTGGGTCCCCAGTTCATGATCAGCCCCAGCATTTT

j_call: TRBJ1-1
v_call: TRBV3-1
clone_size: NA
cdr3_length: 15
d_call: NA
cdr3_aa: CASSRSPGPNTEAFF
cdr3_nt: TGTGCCAGCAGCCGTTCCCCGGGGCCGAACACTGAAGCTTTCTTT

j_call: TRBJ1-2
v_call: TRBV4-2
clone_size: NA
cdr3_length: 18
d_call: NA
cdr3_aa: CASSQSTPFVTANYGYTF
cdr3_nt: TGTGCCAGCAGCCAAAGCACCCCATTTGTTACCGCTAACTATGGCTACACCTTC

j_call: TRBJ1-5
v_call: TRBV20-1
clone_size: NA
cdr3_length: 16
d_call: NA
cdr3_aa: CSARDRSEFGNQPQHF
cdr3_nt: TGCAGTGCTCGCGACAGGTCAGAGTTTGGCAATCAGCCCCAGCATTTT

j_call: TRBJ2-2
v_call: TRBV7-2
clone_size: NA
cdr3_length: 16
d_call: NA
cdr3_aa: CASSYPGQTNTGELFF
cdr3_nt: TGTGCCAGCAGCTACCCGGGCCAAACGAACACCGGGGAGCTGTTTTTT

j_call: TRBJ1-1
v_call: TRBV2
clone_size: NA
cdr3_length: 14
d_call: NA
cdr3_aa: CASIPDRLNTEAFF
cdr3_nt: TGTGCCAGCATACCGGACAGATTGAACACTGAAGCTTTCTTT

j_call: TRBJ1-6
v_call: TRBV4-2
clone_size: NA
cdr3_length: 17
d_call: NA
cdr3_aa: CASSQVDGTGNNSPLHF
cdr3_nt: TGTGCCAGCAGCCAAGTAGACGGGACGGGGAATAATTCACCCCTCCACTTT

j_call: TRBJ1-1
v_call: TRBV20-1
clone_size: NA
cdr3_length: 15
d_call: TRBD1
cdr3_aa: CSARDGGQKNTEAFF
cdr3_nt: TGCAGTGCTAGAGATGGGGGACAGAAGAACACTGAAGCTTTCTTT

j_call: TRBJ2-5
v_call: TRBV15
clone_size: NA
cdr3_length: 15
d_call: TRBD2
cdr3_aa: CATSRETSGYNEQYF
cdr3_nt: TGTGCCACCAGCAGAGAGACTAGCGGATACAATGAGCAGTACTTC

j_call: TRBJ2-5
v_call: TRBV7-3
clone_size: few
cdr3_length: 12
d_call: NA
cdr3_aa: CASTLGQETQYF
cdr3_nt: TGTGCCAGCACCTTGGGCCAAGAGACCCAGTACTTC

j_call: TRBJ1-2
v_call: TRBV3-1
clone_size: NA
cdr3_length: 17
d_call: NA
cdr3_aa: CASSPLRDTRSNYGYTF
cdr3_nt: TGTGCCAGCAGCCCCCTCCGGGACACTAGGTCTAACTATGGCTACACCTTC

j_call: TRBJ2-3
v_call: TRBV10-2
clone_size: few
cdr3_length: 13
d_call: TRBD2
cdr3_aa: CASSGGGGDTQYF
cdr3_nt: TGCGCCAGCAGTGGTGGGGGAGGGGATACGCAGTATTTT

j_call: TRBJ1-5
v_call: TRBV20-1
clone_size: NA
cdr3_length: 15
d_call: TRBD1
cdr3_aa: CSARNWDSSNQPQHF
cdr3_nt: TGCAGTGCCCGCAATTGGGACAGTAGCAATCAGCCCCAGCATTTT

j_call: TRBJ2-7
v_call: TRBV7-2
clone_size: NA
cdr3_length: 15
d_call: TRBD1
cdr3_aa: CASSLIGTEPYEQYF
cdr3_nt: TGTGCCAGCAGCTTAATCGGGACAGAGCCCTACGAGCAGTACTTC

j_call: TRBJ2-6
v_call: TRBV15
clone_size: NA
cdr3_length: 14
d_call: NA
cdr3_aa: CATCEGSGANVLTF
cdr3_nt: TGTGCCACCTGCGAAGGGTCTGGGGCCAACGTCCTGACTTTC

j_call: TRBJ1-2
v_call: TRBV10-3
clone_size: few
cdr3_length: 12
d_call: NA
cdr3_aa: CAIGSGGYGYTF
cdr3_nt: TGTGCCATCGGGTCAGGAGGGTATGGCTACACCTTC

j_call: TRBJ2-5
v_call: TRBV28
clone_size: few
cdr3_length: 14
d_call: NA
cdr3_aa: CASSNGIPGETQYF
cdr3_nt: TGTGCCAGCAGCAACGGGATTCCGGGTGAGACCCAGTACTTC

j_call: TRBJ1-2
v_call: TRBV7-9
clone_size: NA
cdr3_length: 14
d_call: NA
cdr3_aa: CASSPQTGIYGYTF
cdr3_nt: TGTGCCAGCAGCCCGCAAACAGGGATCTATGGCTACACCTTC

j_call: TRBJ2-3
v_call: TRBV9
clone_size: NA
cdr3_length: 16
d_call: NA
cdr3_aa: CASSEHVASGTDTQYF
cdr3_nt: TGTGCCAGCAGCGAACACGTGGCTAGCGGCACAGATACGCAGTATTTT